Included here is one T cell receptor (beta chain) sequence, with context. This clone's antigen is unknown. Base qualities are not provided; no much larger clone lies one nucleotide away. This sample is part of a study of blood T cell repertoires in COVID-19 (dated by TCRdb to between 2020 and 2021). Regarding the complete study: The collaborator samples originated in the United States, Italy and Spain and spanned the acute and convalescent phases of COVID-19. The prospective study material was composed of cDNA or gDNA derived from T cells, B-cell-depleted T cells, or PBMCs. Deeply sampled blood TCRbeta repertoires from subjects exposed to, actively infected with, or recovered from COVID-19 were included in the dataset. The repertoires were released in a freely available public database meant as a resource for research on the immune response to SARS-CoV-2. The samples were drawn from two sources: the first 160 participants of the ongoing ImmuneRACE study, and 1,254 subjects contributed by 6 global collaborators. A de-identified subject ID, COVID-19 status, age in years and sex were almost always included in the sample metadata. Where HLA class I and class II types were available, the types were taken from metadata supplied by the sample provider, not from assay-based typing.

V lost 6 bases and J lost 8 bases; the stretch between them is 20 bases long. Spanning cysteine to phenylalanine, the CDR3 consists of 15 amino acids. This entry keeps only the CDR3 DNA: 45 bases, framed from base 1. Via the germline V gene, CDR1 is SNHLY and CDR2 FYNNEI. Overall study outcomes, separate from this receptor: The amount of clinical and demographic metadata varied by source and participant and was provided uncurated.

TCRbeta CDR3 regions were amplified from genomic DNA using the immunoSEQ Assay, a bias-controlled multiplex PCR. As for the authors' bioinformatics: The number of nucleated cells in each sample was estimated by amplification of reference gene primers within the assay. To quantify the absolute abundance of each unique TCRbeta CDR3 rearrangement, sequence reads were collapsed and filtered. Productive Simpson clonality was computed per sample as the square root of Simpson's diversity index over productive rearrangements. The table comes from immuneACCESS by way of TCRdb, which keeps in-frame sequences with V and J called. Part of the clones is missing from these tables; in studies checked, under half for an unresolved V gene and the rest for unknown reasons. V and J calls and clone size are those listed in that table; D and trimming were worked out from the DNA. The sample data list just under 65,000 clones, and roughly 76% of these were observed just once. The top ten clonotypes cover 50% of the sample.

Each collaborating institution followed its own protocols to collect whole blood in K2EDTA tubes. For TCRbeta analysis, collaborators shipped samples in one of three forms: frozen whole blood, isolated PBMCs, or DNA extracted from either of those sample types. Sequenced material: peripheral blood. The TCR originated in a woman of 80 years or more with acute or convalescent COVID-19. Here the chain combines TRBV2 and TRBJ2-1; the D region possibly corresponds to TRBD2 (6 bases align). The nucleotide sequence is given as TGTGCCAGCAGGCCCTTCCGGGGGTGGTCGGATGAGCAGTTCTTC. Its amino acids are CASRPFRGWSDEQFF.